This TCR beta chain came from a study of cytomegalovirus exposure and HLA in healthy donors (dated by TCRdb to 2017 to 2019). About the investigation overall: An earlier analysis of 587 of the donors reported about 300 Gb of sequence data and 117 million unique TCR beta sequences obtained from some 170 million T cells. Typing coverage differed by locus: A, B, C, DRB1 and DQB1 were typed in about 629-640 donors, DQA1 in approximately 520, DPA1 in around 580, and DPB1 in 450 to 490. Class I and class II HLA loci were covered by the typing at four-digit resolution. The later analysis used no new phenotypic data to find candidate immune exposures, relying instead on TCR beta sequences and their occurrence across donors. Among the roughly 400 genotyped donors, approximately 81% belonged to the genetic ancestry cluster associated with self-reported Caucasian donors. Using immunosequencing, the study profiled T cell repertoires from 550 to 750 subjects and related those repertoires to cytomegalovirus serostatus. An earlier analysis of a few hundred of the donors applied high-throughput TCR beta sequencing to assess whether each TCR beta V gene segment acted as functional or pseudogenic. About 280 gigabases of sequencing data and 91 million or so unique TCR sequences made up an early release that covered some 640 HLA-typed donors. Among 300 to 450 genotyped donors of the cohort, an average of around 240,000 unique TCR beta nucleotide sequences were sequenced per donor, around 20% of them non-productive. Alongside the repertoire data, information on donor age, sex, ethnicity and CMV serostatus was compiled. Four or five DR-DQ haplotypes were handled as single units for association and clustering because linkage in the cohort was strong. Besides the first cohort of some 670 subjects, a separate validation cohort made up of 120 different subjects was used. All discovery cohort repertoires had been generated on a single sequencing platform. To predict cytomegalovirus infection status, the study combined high-throughput TCR immunosequencing, statistical association of individual TCRs with disease status, and machine learning. In a later analysis, previously published TCR beta repertoires from 670 or so donors were re-analyzed and high-resolution HLA genotyping was added so that TCR occurrence patterns could be studied. The study was designed to test whether signatures of past pathogen exposure could be identified by cataloging public T cell receptors. Genome-wide SNP genotypes for about three fifths of the roughly 670 donors were used in a later genetic analysis, which treated that subset as a discovery cohort. Paper-wide results and their limitations: According to a later genetic analysis, donors in an Asian-associated ancestry cluster had fewer N-insertions in productive TCRs than the approximately 700-donor mean. A further reported finding was that TCR beta sequences accurately predicted the HLA-A and HLA-B alleles for most subjects in the first cohort. A few of the identified cytomegalovirus-associated TCR beta chains were confirmed in vitro to be specific for cytomegalovirus antigens. The study gave a list of about 170 TCR beta chains associated with cytomegalovirus. An association between a missense DCLRE1C variant and V-gene and J-gene trimming of TCR beta chains was found in a later genetic analysis and replicated in an independent cohort. Correlated functional status among segregating V segments might reflect linkage disequilibrium, but an unknown experimental factor could not be ruled out. Sequencing depth was assumed to be roughly uniform across donors in the presence/absence analyses, though that assumption may not hold. HLA typing was unavailable for some donors at each locus, so association tests used only the typed subset. CMV serostatus was the only immune exposure information available for the cohort. According to a later analysis, most CMV-associated TCR beta chains appeared to be HLA-restricted, and the HLA associations seemed to be driven largely by CMV exposure. In both the original and validation cohorts, the classifier was reported to diagnose cytomegalovirus status with high specificity and sensitivity. Because the 87-base-pair reads could not distinguish some IMGT-functional V segments, including TRBV6-2 and TRBV6-3, those segments were excluded. In an earlier analysis of fewer than 750 of the donors, most TCR beta V segments were observed in productive rearrangements about 87% or about 30% of the time, broadly matching IMGT annotations. Specific HLA alleles were associated with 15,000 to 20,000 TCR beta sequences at a false discovery rate of 0.05 in a later analysis. Because counts were too low, 15 to 20 rarely observed V segments, including chromosome 9 orphons, were left out of the earlier analysis of 587 of the donors. In this cohort, only TCR beta chains were sequenced, and detectable features were limited by the absence of alpha or paired-chain data. The authors suggested that the approach could potentially be generalized to other disease states and immunological phenotypes. In a later analysis, HLA-associated TCR beta chains were found to be more clonally expanded and to have lower generation probabilities than equally common non-associated chains. A later analysis reported that several top co-occurrence clusters appeared linked to parvovirus B19, influenza, CMV and Epstein-Barr virus. Assigning TCR associations to individual alleles was difficult when HLA alleles, especially DR and DQ, strongly co-occurred. Most TCR sequences were observed very rarely across donors, whereas some public TCRs were present in many individuals. According to a later analysis, TCR association rates differed among HLA loci, with DRB1 alleles showing the most associated TCRs and HLA-C alleles showing the fewest. A cluster of highly shared sequence variants was judged likely to represent a technical artifact of the sequencing pipeline.

Library prep was done by the immunoSEQ multiplex PCR assay. For the multiplex PCR, a mixture combining 60 forward primers for TCR Vbeta segments and 13 reverse primers for TCR Jbeta segments was used. The CDR3 region of rearranged TCR beta genes was amplified from genomic DNA with a multiplex PCR assay. The Illumina HiSeq System was used to sequence the amplified TCR beta libraries as 87-base-pair reads. In the original analysis: In a later analysis, some 80 million unique TCR beta chains were counted across the approximately 640 repertoires, and roughly 11 million of these chains were shared by at least two donors. Raw reads were error-corrected and collapsed into unique sequences by a nearest-neighbor algorithm in which closely related sequences were merged to remove PCR and sequencing errors. CDR3 sequences were aligned to IMGT reference sequences to assign V, D and J gene segments. Each retained sequence needed at least a six-nucleotide match to both a V gene segment and a J gene segment. Rearrangements were called productive when the CDR3 lacked stop codons and stayed in frame with V and J; all others were non-productive. Following IMGT convention, CDR3 was defined as the stretch from the second conserved V-encoded cysteine to the conserved J-encoded phenylalanine. Sequences without an unambiguous match to a single V gene segment were excluded from the earlier analysis of about 630 of the donors. In an earlier analysis of almost 600 of the donors, a V segment was called functional when productive rearrangements were above 56.7%, and segregating when the standard deviation between donors exceeded 5%. A statistical classification framework was built to diagnose cytomegalovirus status from the catalog of TCR beta chain sequences. In a later analysis, V and J genes were assigned by comparing TCR nucleotide sequences against IMGT/GENE-DB human TR gene sequences. The TCRdist pipeline was used in a later analysis to assign CDR3 sequences and most-parsimonious VDJ recombination scenarios. In a later analysis, each TCR beta chain was defined by its CDR3 amino acid sequence together with its V-gene family, and reads lacking a unique V-gene family were excluded. As a way to deal with suspected cross-contamination and a sequencing artifact, a later analysis dropped roughly 620 nucleotide sequences that were highly shared and had low generation probability. In a later analysis, a clonal expansion index was calculated for each public chain from normalized within-repertoire ranks of inferred template counts. A later analysis computed generation probabilities with a VDJ recombination model fitted to out-of-frame rearrangements, and checked the results against IGoR. In a later analysis, hypergeometric tests were used to score TCR-TCR, TCR-HLA and TCR-CMV co-occurrence, with a repertoire-size bias correction applied to TCR pairs. To estimate false discovery rates, a later analysis permuted the HLA or CMV assignments 20 times. In a later analysis, co-occurring TCRs were grouped using DBSCAN, with TCRdist sequence similarity added in when clustering inside HLA-allele-positive subsets. Repertoires with fewer than 30,000 or more than 120,000 public chains, plus five repertoires with anomalous nucleotide sharing, were excluded from co-occurrence clustering. Held by TCRdb, this immuneACCESS table contains in-frame sequences only and omits some clones. Under half of the omission traces to an unresolved V gene where checked; the cause of the rest is unknown. The V and J calls and clone size are taken from that table; D and trimming were inferred from the DNA. The sample table contains about 120,000 clones; only one count was recorded for about 80% of them. The top ten hold 2% to 3% of the sample.

With respect to this clone: Its antigen target is currently unknown. Per-nucleotide qualities are absent, and no much larger clonotype sits a single base away.

From a lookup of the germline V gene, CDR1 and CDR2 are SGDLS and YYNGEE. Trimming accounts for 2 bases at V and 1 base at J, while the number of junction bases matched to no gene is 5. The CDR3, from cysteine to phenylalanine, totals 15 residues. The DNA shown is the 45-base CDR3, in frame from base 1. The cohort was made up of 500 to 850 healthy bone marrow donors. At the time of sampling, every cohort member was nominally healthy, though immune exposures that went unrecorded were likely present. The donor was CMV seronegative and belonged to the group of 352 seronegative cohort members. Each donor provided a peripheral blood sample, and peripheral blood mononuclear cells were used for TCR beta sequencing. The Qiagen DNeasy Blood Extraction Kit was used to extract genomic DNA from the blood cell samples.

The chain uses TRBV9 and TRBJ1-1; the central 7 bases match TRBD1. The sample taken for sequencing was PBMCs. The clonotype comes from a female donor in good health and CMV-seronegative. The CDR3 loop reads CASSVSGTANTEAFF. The nucleotide sequence is TGTGCCAGCAGCGTCTCCGGGACAGCGAACACTGAAGCTTTCTTT.